Presented here are 20 T cell receptor beta chains from one specimen sequenced in a study of T cells in Graves' hyperthyroidism and ophthalmopathy. The CDR3 regions of TCR beta were amplified from RNA transcripts. HTBI primers were used for first-round RT-PCR of the TCR CDR3. A single record per CDR3 protein comes from TCRdb applying MiXCR to the multiplex PCR reads. This table holds nearly 750,000 distinct CDR3 sequences, 30% to 40% found once. Source material: blood. The receptors shown here come from a woman aged 40 to 55 with Graves' hyperthyroidism.

This clonotype appeared many times. The chain uses TRBV2 and TRBJ1-1; tentatively, D is TRBD1 (5 bases). Germline V gives CDR1 SNHLY, CDR2 FYNNEI. There are 14 residues in the CDR3. The V end was cut by 4 bases, the J end by 0 bases, with 9 bases between. The CDR3 sequence is CASSAGRLNTEAFF. The CDR3, as DNA: TGTGCCAGCAGTGCGGGACGGCTGAACACTGAAGCTTTCTTT.

This clonotype has a handful of counts. The chain employs TRBV10-3 and TRBJ2-7; no reliable D call. This CDR3 has 10 residues. Trimming pared 8 bases from V and 3 bases from J, leaving 5 bases between. CDR1 ENHRY and CDR2 SYGVKD come from the germline V gene. CDR3: CAIGVYEQYF. CDR3 nucleotide sequence: TGTGCCATCGGAGTCTACGAGCAGTACTTC.

This rearrangement joins TRBV6-4 to TRBJ1-1; TRBD1 matches at 10 bases. Germline loops: CDR1 MRHNA, CDR2 SNTAGT. The CDR3 is made up of 15 amino acids. Losses at the gene ends were 5 bases for V and 3 bases for J; bases not matched to a gene: 6. DNA of the CDR3: TGTGCCAGCAGTCGAGAGACAGGGGGCCACACTGAAGCTTTCTTT. Translation: CASSRETGGHTEAFF.

Details on this clonotype: A much larger clone is a single base away; this may be a read error. The rearrangement uses TRBV9 and TRBJ2-7; the D is unclear. CDR1 SGDLS and CDR2 YYNGEE come from the germline V gene. The CDR3 has 15 amino acids. V was shortened by 3 bases and J by 10 bases, with 23 bases between the two germline ends. The CDR3 spells CASSGEAGALVTQYF. CDR3 DNA sequence: TGTGCCAGCAGCGGTGAGGCAGGTGCCCTCGTTACCCAGTACTTC.

The chain joins TRBV6-6 to TRBJ1-1; D not certain. V was pared by 6 bases and J by 7 bases, with 18 bases between. The V gene's germline CDR1 is MNHNY and CDR2 SVGAGI (reference sequence). CDR3 length: 14 residues. CDR3 bases: TGTGCCAGCAGGGACGGATCCGGACTTTTTGAAGCTTTCTTT. The encoded protein is CASRDGSGLFEAFF.

This clonotype was seen more than once but under ten times. The chain uses TRBV11-2 and TRBJ1-2; D is perhaps TRBD1 (5 bases). Trimming pared 7 bases from V and 4 bases from J, leaving 16 bases between. The CDR3 loop spans 14 amino acids. CDR1 is SGHAT, CDR2 FQNNGV, per germline. In DNA, the CDR3 is TGTGCCAGCAAAGATGAGGGCAGGGCCTATGGCTACACCTTC. It yields the protein CASKDEGRAYGYTF.

This clonotype came up a few times. This chain uses TRBV20-1 with TRBJ2-2; 9 bases map to TRBD1. This CDR3 contains 14 residues. V shed 6 bases and J 7 bases; nucleotides not matched to a gene: 9. Germline CDR1 is DFQATT and CDR2 is SNEGSKA (reference sequence). CDR3 region: CSASRQGDGGELFF. CDR3 in DNA: TGCAGTGCCAGCCGACAGGGGGACGGCGGGGAGCTGTTTTTT.

This clonotype has at least ten counts. The chain joins TRBV24-1 to TRBJ2-2; 7 bases are shared with TRBD1. Trimming took 4 bases from V and 2 from J; bases not matched to a gene: 3. CDR1 is KGHDR and CDR2 is SFDVKD in the germline V gene. There are 15 residues in the CDR3. CDR3 residues: CATSDGQVNTGELFF. The CDR3 bases are TGTGCCACCAGTGACGGACAGGTTAACACCGGGGAGCTGTTTTTT.

This clonotype was detected ten times or more. The chain uses TRBV9 and TRBJ1-6; D is undetermined. Germline CDR1 reads SGDLS; CDR2 reads YYNGEE. V lost 4 bases and J lost 7, with 15 bases in between. This CDR3 is built from 15 residues. In nucleotides, the CDR3 is TGTGCCAGCAGCTCCCCTGGGGTGTGGAATTCACCCCTCCACTTT. Encoded protein: CASSSPGVWNSPLHF.

This chain links TRBV7-2 with TRBJ1-1; weak D call: TRBD1 (6 bases). This CDR3 has 15 residues. V lost 6 bases to trimming and J lost 3 bases, with 17 bases between them. Germline CDR1 is SGHTA and CDR2 is FQGNSA. The CDR3 reads CASSFNGGQDTEAFF. The CDR3 nucleotides read TGTGCCAGCAGTTTTAACGGGGGCCAGGACACTGAAGCTTTCTTT.

This clonotype was observed at least ten times. This chain uses TRBV7-2 with TRBJ2-7; D may match TRBD1 or TRBD2 (5 bases each). Looked up from germline, CDR1 is SGHTA and CDR2 is FQGNSA. CDR3 length: 14 amino acids. V was pared by 5 bases and J by 3 bases, with 14 bases between. The CDR3 DNA follows: TGTGCCAGCAGCCACGAGGGACCGGTCTACGAGCAGTACTTC. It yields the protein CASSHEGPVYEQYF.

The V gene is TRBV20-1, the J gene TRBJ1-2, with TRBD1 as a possible D gene (6 bases). Trimming pared 3 bases from V and 6 bases from J, leaving 14 bases between. This CDR3 spans 13 amino acids. Looked up from germline, CDR1 is DFQATT and CDR2 is SNEGSKA (reference sequence). In DNA form, the CDR3 reads TGCAGTGCTAGCATACAGGGTCTAGATGGCTACACCTTC. Protein: CSASIQGLDGYTF.

V and J are TRBV15 and TRBJ1-5; weak D call: TRBD1 (5 bases). The CDR3 contains 16 residues. The germline gives CDR1 LNHNV, CDR2 YYDKDF (reference sequence). Trimming left V 4 bases short and J 6 bases short, with 19 bases between. The CDR3 sequence is CATSKRVGGAGQPQHF. DNA of the CDR3: TGTGCCACCAGCAAGCGAGTGGGCGGGGCAGGTCAGCCCCAGCATTTT. Full variable domain (outside the CDR3, taken from reference TRBV15 and TRBJ1-5): DAMVIQNPRYQVTQFGKPVTLSCSQTLNHNVMYWYQQKSSQAPKLLFHYYDKDFNNEADTPDNFQSRRPNTSFCFLDIRSPGLGDTAMYLCATSKRVGGAGQPQHFGDGTRLSIL.

This clonotype appeared once. At one end, the junction sequence differs from germline, possibly due to a read error. The chain employs TRBV7-3 and TRBJ1-3; the D is unclear. This CDR3 region has 18 residues. The germline gives CDR1 SGHTA, CDR2 FQGTGA. The CDR3 sequence: CASSLITAGGYSGNTIYF. The CDR3 nucleotides read TGCGCCAGCAGCTTGATTACGGCAGGCGGATACTCTGGAAACACCATATATTTT.

This clonotype was observed a few times. The chain links TRBV7-8 to TRBJ1-2, with D perhaps TRBD1 (5 bases). CDR1 and CDR2 (germline): SGHVS, FQNEAQ. The CDR3 contains 15 residues. V was trimmed by 5 bases and J by 4 bases, leaving 17 bases between them. The CDR3 region has the DNA TGTGCCAGCAGCCCACCCAGGGTAGAAGGCTATGGCTACACCTTC. Amino acids: CASSPPRVEGYGYTF.

The chain recombines TRBV15 with TRBJ1-2, with D possibly TRBD1 on 5 matching bases. Germline V gene sequence: CDR1 LNHNV, CDR2 YYDKDF (reference sequence). This CDR3 contains 13 residues. Trimming took 2 bases from V and 4 from J, leaving 8 bases between them. For the CDR3, the DNA is TGTGCCACCAGCAGACAGGGTGTCTATGGCTACACCTTC. This encodes CATSRQGVYGYTF.

This clonotype was seen only a few times. The gene calls are TRBV4-2 and TRBJ1-1, with D unclear. V lost 0 bases to trimming and J lost 8 bases, with 13 bases between them. CDR1 and CDR2 (germline): LGHNA, YNFKEQ. The CDR3 is 14 residues long. As DNA, the CDR3 is TGTGCCAGCAGCCAAGATACGCTGAAAGGAGAAGCTTTCTTT. Translated, it gives CASSQDTLKGEAFF.

This clonotype was recorded many times. This chain links TRBV2 with TRBJ1-2; TRBD1 agrees at 10 bases. The germline V gene encodes CDR1 SNHLY and CDR2 FYNNEI. J gave up 6 bases and V 6 bases, and 1 base lay outside the gene matches. The CDR3 sequence is 12 residues long. The CDR3 spells CASSGTGDGYTF. The CDR3 bases are TGTGCCAGCAGCGGGACAGGGGATGGCTACACCTTC.

This clonotype was seen ten or more times. J is TRBJ1-2 and V is TRBV25-1; maybe TRBD1 (6 bases). Germline V gives CDR1 MGHDK, CDR2 SYGVNS. There are 15 residues in the CDR3. Trimming pared 6 bases from V and 2 bases from J, leaving 16 bases between. The CDR3 loop is CASSPSTGFNYGYTF. CDR3 coding DNA: TGTGCCAGCAGCCCCTCGACAGGCTTCAACTATGGCTACACCTTC.

The chain recombines TRBV11-2 with TRBJ2-2; no clear D gene. The length of the CDR3 is 14 residues. Trimming took 5 bases from V and 3 from J, leaving 10 bases between them. Germline V gene data show CDR1 as SGHAT and CDR2 as FQNNGV. Written as DNA, the CDR3 is TGTGCCAGCAGCCGACGTACTGACACCGGGGAGCTGTTTTTT. Encoded protein: CASSRRTDTGELFF.